Below, one T cell receptor beta chain is given with its context. Antigen specificity is unknown. This CDR3 comprises 13 residues. Looked up from germline, CDR1 is MNHEY and CDR2 is SVGEGT. V lost 3 bases, J lost 7 bases, and 10 bases lay in between. The entry originates in a study of blood T cells in healthy people across ages. General study findings and limits: Donors of long life had a larger count of naive CD4+ cells and greater diversity than aged donors.

Together with a sample-barcoded 5' primer, a J-beta primer mix was included in a second PCR lasting roughly 6 to 12 cycles. TCRdb re-called the 5' RACE reads with MiXCR, one entry per CDR3 protein. The table has 500,000 to 550,000 distinct CDR3 sequences, about 24% seen once. These data were likewise used in another study, on T cells of mothers and their children.

The receptor was isolated from a boy between 10 and 17 years old in good health. The sequencing sample was made of blood. This rearrangement joins TRBV6-2 or TRBV6-3 to TRBJ2-1; D possibly corresponds to TRBD1 (6 bases). The CDR3 sequence is CASSYDRWNEQFF. CDR3 DNA: TGTGCCAGCAGTTATGACAGGTGGAATGAGCAGTTCTTC.